The rows below give T cell receptor beta chains drawn from one sample of a study of graft-versus-host responses after intestinal transplantation. This table comes from immunoSEQ multiplex PCR, and its TCRdb copy is limited to in-frame clones, with some not included. The sample includes 30,000 to 40,000 clones, around 94% of them seen just once. Their specific antigens are unknown. The material was unstimulated CD4+ T cells sorted from spleen or lymph node cells, obtained before transplant. These receptors were obtained from a human donor who was the organ donor for an intestinal transplant. Each CDR3 is given with its conserved first and last residue.

j_call	v_call	cdr3_aa
TRBJ2-2	TRBV2	CASSVGGARVAGELFF
TRBJ1-4	TRBV7-2	CASSLSVGQGKKLFF
TRBJ2-1	TRBV11-3	CASSPGGVSYNEQFF
TRBJ1-6	TRBV28	CASSLYGEYYNSPLHF
TRBJ2-3	TRBV7-2	CASSLIAKSTDTQYF
TRBJ2-3	TRBV9	CASSRRAAAVGADTQYF
TRBJ1-5	TRBV4-1	CASSQVRGVNQPQHF
TRBJ2-1	TRBV5-6	CASRRLAGGSYNEQFF
TRBJ2-7	TRBV29-1	CSVGRAGVYEQYF
TRBJ2-7	TRBV19	CASQGQGAYEQYF
TRBJ1-2	TRBV4-2	CASSQGVPGQGVDGYTF
TRBJ2-7	TRBV9	CASSASGGSYEQYF
TRBJ1-2	TRBV5-6	CASSFPIPRGYTF
TRBJ2-7	TRBV19	CASSPTGTFYEQYF
TRBJ1-1	TRBV7-9	CASSQGFVEAFF
TRBJ2-5	TRBV10-2	CASSELAGTQYF
TRBJ1-2	TRBV9	CASSVGPGAGNGYTF
TRBJ2-3	TRBV19	CASPRGARSTDTQYF
TRBJ2-2	TRBV11-3	CASSLPGQRIRELFF
TRBJ2-7	TRBV30	CAWRAPGQYYEQYF
TRBJ2-7	TRBV19	CASRGRGHEQYF
TRBJ2-5	TRBV4-1	CASSQETGGGETQYF
TRBJ2-7	TRBV11-3	CASSLTGGYEQYF
TRBJ2-5	TRBV28	CASSLGLASGETQYF
TRBJ1-5	TRBV10-3	CATRGQAGYQPQHF
TRBJ1-2	TRBV6-5	CASKGNYGYTF
TRBJ2-7	TRBV5-1	CASSFRGSYEQYF
TRBJ2-1	TRBV5-1	CASSLADRGGGEQFF
TRBJ2-1	TRBV5-1	CASSLAPPPPYNEQFF
TRBJ2-7	TRBV30	CAWSPSHEQYF
TRBJ2-5	TRBV7-9	CASSFNRMSETQYF
TRBJ2-3	TRBV5-4	CASGRAGKADTQYF
TRBJ1-2	TRBV6-1	CASNFRGGDGYTF
TRBJ1-4	TRBV5-1	CASSPGITNEKLFF
TRBJ2-1	TRBV27	CASSLEGVTYNEQFF
TRBJ2-5	TRBV9	CASSPFGRLEETQYF
TRBJ1-1	TRBV29-1	CSVHPPWVINPGQKITEAFF
TRBJ1-2	TRBV10-3	CAISDSRTGKYYGYTF
TRBJ1-5	TRBV14	CASSQQGNQPQHF
TRBJ1-4	TRBV30	CAWTRQGNEKLFF
TRBJ2-2	TRBV5-1	CASSLGQGATGELFF
TRBJ1-4	TRBV7-9	CASSFPHRDPTNEKLFF
TRBJ2-5	TRBV10-3	CAISDLAGGKETQYF
TRBJ2-7	TRBV9	CASSVGGDRGYEQYF
TRBJ2-1	TRBV4-1	CASSQGTGGNEQFF
TRBJ2-1	TRBV7-8	CASSLVYGGASYNEQFF
TRBJ2-7	TRBV5-4	CASSLGGTRAYEQYF
TRBJ1-2	TRBV11-2	CASSFVGQGSYGYTF
TRBJ1-3	TRBV7-6	CASSTRGTGGNTIYF
TRBJ2-7	TRBV7-9	CASSFWDRGSYEQYF
TRBJ1-6	TRBV19	CASSMGTSFRSPLHF
TRBJ1-5	TRBV2	CASSQGGLGNQPQHF
TRBJ1-1	TRBV4-3	CASSQDKGTKNTEAFF
TRBJ2-6	TRBV5-6	CASSLQGAGANVLTF
TRBJ2-3	TRBV5-1	CASSLGGQGASTDTQYF